This TCR beta chain derives from a study of post-analysis software for immune sequencing data (dated by TCRdb to the mid-2010s). Broadly, across the study: Disease courses on record covered relapsing-remitting, secondary progressive and progressive-relapsing multiple sclerosis, though some patients had no subtype annotation. The patient repertoires were compared against around 11 previously published healthy control repertoires obtained from donors aged about 6 to 26 years. A subset of samples was prepared in parallel using single-end sample barcoding, then pooled and co-amplified after Illumina adapter ligation. Paper-wide results and their limitations: Direct clustering with F measure revealed strong co-clustering of samples prepared in the same batch, which led to a batch-effect correction. The multiple sclerosis patient group was slightly younger than the control group. Significantly higher frequencies in patients than in controls were found for roughly five TRBV segments, including TRBV5-6, TRBV5-1 and TRBV20-1. Multiple sclerosis patients had significantly lower normalized Chao1 diversity than controls, a result that suggests substantial peripheral T-cell clonal expansion.

This clonotype was found a few times. Its antigen remains undetermined. Base quality data are lacking; no much larger clone is found one base away. The library relied on PCR. Instrument used: Illumina HiSeq 2500. Unique molecular identifiers were incorporated into TCR beta cDNA libraries to reduce PCR and sequencing biases. Approximately 500,000 cDNA molecules were obtained per 1 to 10 million input T cells, so each molecule approximated one T cell. The patient libraries were prepared and sequenced using the same protocol as the earlier healthy control dataset. Within a given batch, samples were prepared together, multiplexed and sequenced on the same HiSeq lane. As for how the authors treated the data: Raw barcoded reads were processed with MIGEC, discarding single-read molecular identifier groups before consensus assembly and CDR3 extraction. Clonotype tables were post-analysed with VDJtools, normalizing diversity by down-sampling all datasets to the smallest sample size. To correct batch-related cross-sample contamination, repertoire overlap clustering matched CDR3 amino acid sequences but not nucleotide sequences. Using fastp at Q25 and MiXCR, TCRdb reprocessed the public reads and kept productive beta chains. Rows matching on CDR3 protein sequence are summarized as one entry with the most common DNA and genes. These V and J calls rely on TCRdb rather than the paper's analysis. The sample profile shows approximately 630,000 distinct CDR3 sequences; over 45% of them were found once. The ten largest make up around 11% of the sample.

To demonstrate the VDJtools post-analysis software, the study profiled TCR beta repertoires from the peripheral blood of about 13 young patients with multiple sclerosis. Multiple sclerosis patients were children and adolescents aged 6 to 15 years. The germline V end is reduced by 4 bases and the J end by 8 bases; junction bases left unmatched: 16. The germline V gene encodes CDR1 SGDLS and CDR2 YYNGEE. The CDR3 spans 17 residues, from the cysteine through the phenylalanine. Of the read, only the CDR3 DNA is kept; its 51 bases are in frame from base 1. This TCR came from a girl aged 2 to 9 with multiple sclerosis. The V gene is TRBV9 and the J gene is TRBJ2-1, and 9 junction bases match TRBD2. The material sequenced was blood. The DNA sequence reads TGTGCCAGCAGCAGAGCGGGACTAGCAAACACGGGGCATGAGCAGTTCTTC. It specifies CASSRAGLANTGHEQFF.